This entry lists 8 T cell receptor beta chains sequenced from one sample in a study of cytomegalovirus exposure and HLA in healthy donors. Sequencing was performed with immunoSEQ multiplex PCR; in TCRdb, only in-frame clones are kept and a portion is missing. This table has approximately 230,000 clones, roughly 84% appearing once. The sequencing input was PBMCs. The receptors were gathered from a man in his late teens or twenties in good health and CMV-seropositive.

The CDR3 nucleotides read TGTGCCAGCACCCGAAGGGACAGGGTGGACGAGCAGTACTTC. Translation: CASTRRDRVDEQYF. The V gene is TRBV28, the J gene TRBJ2-7, with 9 nucleotides matching TRBD1. This CDR3 comprises 14 residues. Germline lookup yields CDR1 MDHEN and CDR2 SYDVKM. The V gene end was trimmed by 7 bases and the J gene end by 5 bases; junction bases not matched to a gene: 9.

V and J are TRBV2 and TRBJ1-5; TRBD1 might be the D (5 bases). Germline V lookup: CDR1 SNHLY, CDR2 FYNNEI. V was clipped by 4 bases and J by 15 bases, with 13 bases between them. This CDR3 contains 11 residues. CDR3 nucleotide sequence: TGTGCCAGCAGTGGGGGGTCAGGCGTGCATTTT. Translating it yields CASSGGSGVHF. Together with reference TRBV2 and TRBJ1-5, the CDR3 gives the full variable domain: EPEVTQTPSHQVTQMGQEVILRCVPISNHLYFYWYRQILGQKVEFLVSFYNNEISEKSEIFDDQFSVERPDGSNFTLKIRSTKLEDSAMYFCASSGGSGVHFGDGTRLSIL.

V and J are TRBV7-9 and TRBJ2-7; D is uncertain. This CDR3 is built from 12 residues. With 6 bases removed from V and 0 bases from J, the gap between germline ends came to 6 bases. Germline CDR1 reads SEHNR; CDR2 reads FQNEAQ (reference sequence). The CDR3 spells CASSSISYEQYF. The CDR3, as DNA: TGTGCCAGCAGTTCGATCTCCTACGAGCAGTACTTC.

This chain uses TRBV2 with TRBJ2-2; D gene ambiguous. The CDR3 totals 11 residues. Germline V CDR1 and CDR2: SNHLY, FYNNEI. V lost 3 bases, J lost 6 bases, and 2 bases lay in between. Written as DNA, the CDR3 is TGTGCCAGCAGTGAGGCCGGGGAGCTGTTTTTT. As protein: CASSEAGELFF. The entire variable domain, with the rest obtained from reference TRBV2 and TRBJ2-2, is as follows: EPEVTQTPSHQVTQMGQEVILRCVPISNHLYFYWYRQILGQKVEFLVSFYNNEISEKSEIFDDQFSVERPDGSNFTLKIRSTKLEDSAMYFCASSEAGELFFGEGSRLTVL.

The chain has TRBV5-1 and TRBJ2-2; 9 positions match TRBD1. Trimming removed 4 bases from V and 5 bases from J; junction bases left unmatched: 3. The CDR3 has 14 residues. Germline CDR1 SGHRS, CDR2 YFSETQ. The CDR3 DNA sequence: TGCGCCAGCAGCATAGGACAGGGGACCGGGGAGCTGTTTTTT. Amino acids: CASSIGQGTGELFF.

The chain carries TRBV9 and TRBJ1-2; D remains unclear. The CDR3 consists of 13 residues. Trimming removed 3 bases at V and 5 bases at J, with 11 bases between. Germline CDR1 reads SGDLS; CDR2 reads YYNGEE. CDR3 bases: TGTGCCAGCAGCGCGGAAGTTCCTTATGGCTACACCTTC. Amino acid sequence: CASSAEVPYGYTF.

The CDR3 loop is CASNLAGEYEQFF. CDR3 DNA: TGCGCCAGCAACCTAGCGGGAGAATATGAGCAGTTCTTC. This chain links TRBV10-2 with TRBJ2-1; TRBD2 matches 10 bases. This CDR3 is built from 13 residues. After removal of 7 bases from V and 8 bases from J, the junction contained 5 bases not matched to a gene. Germline lookup yields CDR1 WSHSY and CDR2 SAAADI.

This chain connects TRBV30 to TRBJ1-1; D call uncertain. CDR1 GTSNPN and CDR2 SVGIG come from the germline V gene (reference sequence). CDR3 length: 13 residues. Trimming left V 3 bases short and J 0 bases short, with 8 bases between. The CDR3 loop reads CAWRLSLNTEAFF. The CDR3 DNA is TGTGCCTGGAGGTTGAGCCTGAACACTGAAGCTTTCTTT.